Described below is a single T cell receptor beta chain sequence and its context. Its antigen is unknown. Sequencing used immunoSEQ multiplex PCR; TCRdb keeps in-frame clones, though not all of them. The sample includes 150,000 to 200,000 clones, around 94% of them seen just once. The record originates from a study of T cell responses to AZD1222 COVID-19 vaccine. Across the study: The study pooled second doses at about 4 or about 12 weeks.

Trimming took 4 bases from V and 0 from J; bases not matched to a gene: 7. CDR1 and CDR2 from the germline V gene are SGDLS and YYNGEE. The CDR3 contains 16 residues. Findings and caveats of the study: The sample set comprised mostly white British donors with more females, and clonal diversity was possibly underestimated.

This chain links TRBV9 with TRBJ1-3, with TRBD1 matching over 7 bases. The sequencing here drew on peripheral blood, taken on day 0 of AZD1222 vaccination. The receptor was derived from an adult in good health. The CDR3 DNA reads TGTGCCAGCAGCCCGACAGGGCCTAGCTCTGGAAACACCATATATTTT. Its protein product is CASSPTGPSSGNTIYF.